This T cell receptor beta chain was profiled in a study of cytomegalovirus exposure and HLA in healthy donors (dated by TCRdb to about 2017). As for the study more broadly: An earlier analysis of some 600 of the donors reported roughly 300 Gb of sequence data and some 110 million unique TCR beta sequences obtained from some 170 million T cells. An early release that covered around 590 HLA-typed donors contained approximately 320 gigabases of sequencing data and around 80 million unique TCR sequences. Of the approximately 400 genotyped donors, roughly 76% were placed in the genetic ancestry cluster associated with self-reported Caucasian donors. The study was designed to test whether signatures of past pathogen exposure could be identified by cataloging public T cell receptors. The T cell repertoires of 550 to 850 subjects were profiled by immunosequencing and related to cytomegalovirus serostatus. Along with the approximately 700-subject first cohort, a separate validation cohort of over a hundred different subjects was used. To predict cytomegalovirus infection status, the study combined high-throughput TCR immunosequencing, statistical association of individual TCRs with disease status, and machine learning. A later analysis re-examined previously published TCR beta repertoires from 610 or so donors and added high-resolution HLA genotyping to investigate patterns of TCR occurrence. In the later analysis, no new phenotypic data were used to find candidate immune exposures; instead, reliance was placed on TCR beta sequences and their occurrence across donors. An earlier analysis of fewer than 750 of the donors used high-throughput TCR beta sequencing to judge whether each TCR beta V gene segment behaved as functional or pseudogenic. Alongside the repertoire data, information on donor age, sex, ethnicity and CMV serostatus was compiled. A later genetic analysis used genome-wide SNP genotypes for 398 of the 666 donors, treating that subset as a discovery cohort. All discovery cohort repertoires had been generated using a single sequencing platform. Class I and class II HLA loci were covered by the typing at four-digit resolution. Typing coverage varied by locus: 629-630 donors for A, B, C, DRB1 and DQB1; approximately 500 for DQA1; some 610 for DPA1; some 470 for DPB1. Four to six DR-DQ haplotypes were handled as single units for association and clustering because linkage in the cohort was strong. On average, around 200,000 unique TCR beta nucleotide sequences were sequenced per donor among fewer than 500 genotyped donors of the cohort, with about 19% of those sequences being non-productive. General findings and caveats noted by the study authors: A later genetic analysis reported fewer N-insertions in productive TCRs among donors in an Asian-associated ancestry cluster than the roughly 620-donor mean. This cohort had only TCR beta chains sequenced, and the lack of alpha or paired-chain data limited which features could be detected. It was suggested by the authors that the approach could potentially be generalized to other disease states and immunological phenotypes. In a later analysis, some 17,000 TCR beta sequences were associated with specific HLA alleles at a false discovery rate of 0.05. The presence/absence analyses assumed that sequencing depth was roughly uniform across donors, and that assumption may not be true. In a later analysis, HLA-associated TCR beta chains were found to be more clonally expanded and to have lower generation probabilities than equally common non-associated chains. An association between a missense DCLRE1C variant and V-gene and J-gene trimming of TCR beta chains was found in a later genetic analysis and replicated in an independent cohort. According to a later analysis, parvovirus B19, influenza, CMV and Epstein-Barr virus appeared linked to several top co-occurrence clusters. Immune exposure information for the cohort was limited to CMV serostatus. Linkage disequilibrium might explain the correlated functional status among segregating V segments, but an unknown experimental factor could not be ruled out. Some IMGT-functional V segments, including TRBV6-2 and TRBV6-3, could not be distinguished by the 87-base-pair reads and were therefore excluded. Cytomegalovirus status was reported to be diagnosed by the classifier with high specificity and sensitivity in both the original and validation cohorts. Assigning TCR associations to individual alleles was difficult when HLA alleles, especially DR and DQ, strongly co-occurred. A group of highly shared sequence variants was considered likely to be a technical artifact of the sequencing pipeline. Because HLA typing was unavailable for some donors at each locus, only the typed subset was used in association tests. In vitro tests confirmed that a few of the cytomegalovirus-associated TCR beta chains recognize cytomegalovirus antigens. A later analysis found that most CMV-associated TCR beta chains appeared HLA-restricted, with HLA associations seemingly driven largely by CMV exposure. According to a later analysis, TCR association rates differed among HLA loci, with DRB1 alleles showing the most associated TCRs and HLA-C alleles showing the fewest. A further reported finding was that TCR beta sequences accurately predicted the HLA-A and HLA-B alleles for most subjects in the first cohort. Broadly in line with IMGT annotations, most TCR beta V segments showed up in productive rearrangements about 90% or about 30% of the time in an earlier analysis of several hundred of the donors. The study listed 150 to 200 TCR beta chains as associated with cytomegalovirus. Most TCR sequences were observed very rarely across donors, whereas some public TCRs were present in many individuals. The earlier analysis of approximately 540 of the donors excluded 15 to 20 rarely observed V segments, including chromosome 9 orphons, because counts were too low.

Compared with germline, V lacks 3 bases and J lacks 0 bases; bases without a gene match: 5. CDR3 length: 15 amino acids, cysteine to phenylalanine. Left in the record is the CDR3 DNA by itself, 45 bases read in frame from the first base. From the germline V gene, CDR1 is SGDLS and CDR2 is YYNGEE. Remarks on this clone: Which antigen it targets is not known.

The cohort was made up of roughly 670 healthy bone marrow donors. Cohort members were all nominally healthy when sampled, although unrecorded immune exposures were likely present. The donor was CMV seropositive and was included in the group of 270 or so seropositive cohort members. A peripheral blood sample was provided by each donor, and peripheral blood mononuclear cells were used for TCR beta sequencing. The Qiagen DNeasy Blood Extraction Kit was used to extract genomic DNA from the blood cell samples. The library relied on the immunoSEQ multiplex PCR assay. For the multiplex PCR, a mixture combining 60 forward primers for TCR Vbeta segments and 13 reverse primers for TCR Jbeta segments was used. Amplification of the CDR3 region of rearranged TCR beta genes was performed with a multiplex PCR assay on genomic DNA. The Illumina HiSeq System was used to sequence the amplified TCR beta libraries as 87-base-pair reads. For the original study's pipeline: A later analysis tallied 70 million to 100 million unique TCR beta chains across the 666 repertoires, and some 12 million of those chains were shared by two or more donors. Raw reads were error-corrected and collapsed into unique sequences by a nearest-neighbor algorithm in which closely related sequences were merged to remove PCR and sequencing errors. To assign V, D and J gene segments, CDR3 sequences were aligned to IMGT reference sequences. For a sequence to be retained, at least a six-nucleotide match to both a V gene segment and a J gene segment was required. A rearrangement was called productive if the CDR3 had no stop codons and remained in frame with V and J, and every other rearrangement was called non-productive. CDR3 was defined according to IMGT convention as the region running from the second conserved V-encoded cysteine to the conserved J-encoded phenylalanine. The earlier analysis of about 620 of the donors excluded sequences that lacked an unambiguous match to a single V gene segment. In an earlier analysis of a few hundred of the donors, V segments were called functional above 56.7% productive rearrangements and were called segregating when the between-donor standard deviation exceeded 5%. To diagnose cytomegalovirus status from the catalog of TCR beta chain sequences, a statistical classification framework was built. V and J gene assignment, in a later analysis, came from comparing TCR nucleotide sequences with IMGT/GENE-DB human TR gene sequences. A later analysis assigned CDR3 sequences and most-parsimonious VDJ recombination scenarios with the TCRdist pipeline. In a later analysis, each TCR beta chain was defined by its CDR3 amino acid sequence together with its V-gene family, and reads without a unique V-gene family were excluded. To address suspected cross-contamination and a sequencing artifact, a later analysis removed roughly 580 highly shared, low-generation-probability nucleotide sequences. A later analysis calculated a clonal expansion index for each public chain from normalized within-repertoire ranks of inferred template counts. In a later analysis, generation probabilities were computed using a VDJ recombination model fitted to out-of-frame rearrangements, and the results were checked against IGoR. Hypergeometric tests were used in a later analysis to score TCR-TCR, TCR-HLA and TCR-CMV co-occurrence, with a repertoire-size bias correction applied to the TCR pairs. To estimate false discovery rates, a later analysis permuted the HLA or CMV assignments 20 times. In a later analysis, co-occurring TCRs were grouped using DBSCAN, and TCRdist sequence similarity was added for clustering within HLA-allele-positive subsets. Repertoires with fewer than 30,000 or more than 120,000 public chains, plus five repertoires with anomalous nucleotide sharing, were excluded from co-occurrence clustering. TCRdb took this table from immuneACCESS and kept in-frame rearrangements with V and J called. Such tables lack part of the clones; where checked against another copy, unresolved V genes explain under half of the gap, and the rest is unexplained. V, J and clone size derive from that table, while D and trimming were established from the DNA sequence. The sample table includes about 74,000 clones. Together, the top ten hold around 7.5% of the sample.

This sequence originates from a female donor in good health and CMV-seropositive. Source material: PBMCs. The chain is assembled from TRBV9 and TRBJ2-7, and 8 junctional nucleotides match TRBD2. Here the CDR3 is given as CASSGSGTSSYEQYF. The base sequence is TGTGCCAGCAGCGGTAGCGGGACCAGCTCCTACGAGCAGTACTTC.